The 20 T cell receptor beta chains in this list originate from one sample, sequenced in a study of CD8 T cells in Susac syndrome. An input of 0.5 to 1 ug of RNA was subjected to reverse transcription using random hexamers. TCRdb re-derived calls from the immunoSEQ multiplex PCR reads in MiXCR, one entry per CDR3 protein. Of about 120,000 distinct CDR3 sequences listed, less than 95% are singletons. The specimen sequenced was CD8+ T cells from PBMCs. The receptors come from a human donor in good health.

This clonotype has a single count. The chain uses TRBV4-3 and TRBJ2-1; 10 bases are shared with TRBD2. The CDR3 sequence is 14 residues long. Germline V gene sequence: CDR1 LGHNA, CDR2 YSLEER. J gave up 7 bases and V 1 base, and 1 base lay outside the gene matches. The DNA for the CDR3 is TGCGCCAGCAGCCAAGCTAGCGGGGGTAATGAGCAGTTCTTC. Translated, it gives CASSQASGGNEQFF.

V gene TRBV2 combines with J gene TRBJ2-4; D might be TRBD1 (6 bases). CDR3 length equals 16 residues. Deletions cut 6 bases from V and 3 bases from J, with 18 bases between. CDR1 and CDR2 (germline): SNHLY, FYNNEI. CDR3 DNA: TGTGCCAGCAGCTCCGATCCTACAGGGTTCAAAAACATTCAGTACTTC. Translation gives CASSSDPTGFKNIQYF.

The V and J genes are TRBV6-2 or TRBV6-3 and TRBJ2-1; either TRBD1 or TRBD2 may fit D (6 bases each). Germline-derived CDR1 and CDR2 are MNHEY and SVGEGT. CDR3 length: 13 residues. The germline V and J ends were trimmed by 6 bases and 8 bases, with 14 bases remaining between them. Here the CDR3 reads CASRIQGGHEQFF. Here the CDR3 DNA reads TGTGCCAGCAGGATACAGGGAGGTCATGAGCAGTTCTTC.

The CDR3 protein is CASSLVGLPSGYTF. In DNA, the CDR3 is TGTGCCAGCAGCTTAGTTGGACTCCCCTCGGGCTACACCTTC. The chain links TRBV7-2 to TRBJ1-2; the D is unclear. V lost 1 base and J 8 bases, leaving 14 bases between the germline ends. The CDR3 sequence is 14 residues long. Germline V gives CDR1 SGHTA, CDR2 FQGNSA.

The chain employs TRBV3-1 and TRBJ2-7; 7 positions agree with TRBD1. The germline V gene encodes CDR1 LGHDT and CDR2 YNNKEL (reference sequence). V shed 4 bases, J shed 3 bases, and the junction held 6 bases outside the gene matches. This CDR3 comprises 14 residues. This chain's CDR3 is CASSRASGGYEQYF. The CDR3 DNA reads as TGTGCCAGCAGCCGGGCCTCAGGGGGCTACGAGCAGTACTTC.

This chain connects TRBV7-3 to TRBJ2-2, with D possibly being TRBD2 (5 bases). This CDR3 has 13 amino acids. V was cut by 10 bases and J by 1 base, with 10 bases left in between. The germline CDR1 and CDR2 sequences are SGHTA and FQGTGA. The CDR3 protein is CATSRENTGELFF. The CDR3 region has the DNA TGTGCCACCTCCCGGGAGAACACCGGGGAGCTGTTTTTT.

CDR3 sequence: CSARDFGYNSPLHF. The DNA for the CDR3 is TGCAGTGCTAGAGACTTCGGGTATAATTCACCCCTCCACTTT. The chain uses TRBV20-1 and TRBJ1-6; D ambiguous. CDR1 DFQATT and CDR2 SNEGSKA come from the germline V gene (reference sequence). The CDR3 has 14 amino acids. The germline V and J ends were trimmed by 0 bases and 4 bases, with 7 bases remaining between them.

This chain joins TRBV7-9 and TRBJ2-5; 8 nucleotides agree with TRBD1. The V and J ends lost 3 bases and 2 bases, in that order; junction bases with no gene match: 5. Per the germline V gene, CDR1 is SEHNR and CDR2 is FQNEAQ (reference sequence). The CDR3 runs 15 residues. For the CDR3, the DNA is TGTGCCAGCAGCTTGAACAGGGGGGTTCAAGAGACCCAGTACTTC. Translating gives CASSLNRGVQETQYF.

The J gene is TRBJ1-1, the V gene TRBV7-9; D remains ambiguous. This CDR3 is 15 amino acids long. CDR1 and CDR2 from the germline V gene are SEHNR and FQNEAQ (reference sequence). The V gene lost 5 bases and the J gene lost 4 bases, with 17 bases spanning the gap. Written as DNA, the CDR3 is TGTGCCAGCAGCCTTCAGGCGGGGTGGGCCACTGAAGCTTTCTTT. It encodes CASSLQAGWATEAFF.

The chain employs TRBV20-1 and TRBJ1-5; 12 nucleotides agree with TRBD1. V shed 4 bases, J shed 6 bases, and the junction held 7 bases outside the gene matches. CDR3 size: 15 residues. The germline V gene encodes CDR1 DFQATT and CDR2 SNEGSKA (reference sequence). CDR3 coding DNA: TGCAGTGCTAACCCCCGGGACAGGGGGCTTCAGCCCCAGCATTTT. As protein: CSANPRDRGLQPQHF.

This clonotype has a single count. The rearrangement uses TRBV6-2 or TRBV6-3 and TRBJ2-2; D not resolved. The CDR3 extends over 16 amino acids. Between the trimmed V and J ends, which lost 0 bases and 2 bases, there was a span of 10 bases. In germline, CDR1 is MNHEY, CDR2 SVGEGT. The CDR3 region is CASSYSTHPNTGELFF. DNA for the CDR3: TGTGCCAGCAGTTACTCGACCCACCCCAACACCGGGGAGCTGTTTTTT.

CDR3 in amino acids: CASSLPPSVLNTEAFF. In DNA, the CDR3 is TGTGCCAGTAGCCTCCCCCCCAGCGTCCTGAACACTGAAGCTTTCTTT. The V gene is TRBV19, the J gene TRBJ1-1; D is undetermined. This CDR3 is built from 16 residues. Germline V CDR1 and CDR2: LNHDA, SQIVND (reference sequence). The V end lost 6 bases, the J end lost 0 bases, and 17 bases lay between the germline ends.

Comments on this clonotype: The junction shows a germline mismatch at one end, possibly a read error. The chain uses TRBV12-3 or TRBV12-4 and TRBJ1-2; D gene uncertain. The CDR3 spans 11 residues. The CDR3 sequence is CASSIAGNYTF. DNA of the CDR3: TGTGCCAGCAGTATAGCAGGAAACTACACCTTC.

Note on this clonotype: The limits of the CDR3 on the DNA are not certain, so only TCRdb's listed CDR3 is given. The chain has TRBV23-1 and TRBJ2-2; TRBD2 is the table's D call and was not checked against the DNA. TRBV23-1 is designated an ORF whose function remains uncertain. The CDR3 length is 14 residues, termini included. This chain's CDR3 is CASSQSRPPGSCFF.

The chain is built from TRBV7-2 and TRBJ1-3, with D perhaps TRBD1 (5 bases). CDR1 is SGHTA and CDR2 is FQGNSA in the germline V gene. The CDR3 length is 18 residues. With 2 bases removed from V and 4 bases from J, the gap between germline ends came to 21 bases. CDR3 amino acids: CASSLMIGTRVEGNTIYF. The CDR3 nucleotides are TGTGCCAGCAGCTTAATGATTGGGACCAGGGTGGAAGGAAACACCATATATTTT.

DNA for the CDR3: TGTGCCAGCAGCGCAGTCCGGGCCGGGGAGCTGTTTTTT. As protein: CASSAVRAGELFF. The J gene is TRBJ2-2, the V gene TRBV7-3, with D hard to call. V dropped 5 bases and J dropped 6 bases, with 10 bases sitting between them. This CDR3 is built from 13 residues. The germline V gene encodes CDR1 SGHTA and CDR2 FQGTGA.

The CDR3 coding sequence is TGTGCCAGCACCGGGACGTACCAAGAGACCCAGTACTTC. It yields the protein CASTGTYQETQYF. This rearrangement joins TRBV12-3 or TRBV12-4 to TRBJ2-5; D assignment may be TRBD1 or TRBD2 (5 bases each). The CDR3 is made up of 13 amino acids. The V gene lost 7 bases and the J gene lost 0 bases, with 9 bases spanning the gap.

The chain carries TRBV7-3 and TRBJ2-1, with D possibly matching TRBD2 (6 bases). V lost 0 bases to trimming and J lost 7 bases, with 13 bases between them. Germline CDR1 reads SGHTA; CDR2 reads FQGTGA. The CDR3 extends over 15 amino acids. For the CDR3, the DNA is TGTGCCAGCAGCTTAACTATCCAGCGGGTAAATGAGCAGTTCTTC. This translates into CASSLTIQRVNEQFF.

This rearrangement joins TRBV2 to TRBJ1-2; the D gene is possibly TRBD1 (6 bases). Between the trimmed V and J ends, which lost 3 bases and 7 bases, there was a span of 12 bases. CDR1 is SNHLY and CDR2 is FYNNEI in the germline V gene. The CDR3 is made up of 13 amino acids. The DNA for the CDR3 is TGTGCCAGCAGTGAGAACAGGGAAGGTGGCTACACCTTC. It is translated as CASSENREGGYTF.

This rearrangement joins TRBV5-1 to TRBJ2-1; TRBD1 matches at 10 bases. The V segment lost 1 base and the J segment 6 bases; nucleotides outside the gene matches: 28. CDR1 and CDR2 from the germline V gene are SGHRS and YFSETQ. The CDR3 has 23 residues. The CDR3 DNA reads as TGCGCCAGCAGCTTGCCGGGGACTCATGACAGGGGGCGCAGCGGGGCCACATCCAATGAGCAGTTCTTC. Translating it yields CASSLPGTHDRGRSGATSNEQFF.